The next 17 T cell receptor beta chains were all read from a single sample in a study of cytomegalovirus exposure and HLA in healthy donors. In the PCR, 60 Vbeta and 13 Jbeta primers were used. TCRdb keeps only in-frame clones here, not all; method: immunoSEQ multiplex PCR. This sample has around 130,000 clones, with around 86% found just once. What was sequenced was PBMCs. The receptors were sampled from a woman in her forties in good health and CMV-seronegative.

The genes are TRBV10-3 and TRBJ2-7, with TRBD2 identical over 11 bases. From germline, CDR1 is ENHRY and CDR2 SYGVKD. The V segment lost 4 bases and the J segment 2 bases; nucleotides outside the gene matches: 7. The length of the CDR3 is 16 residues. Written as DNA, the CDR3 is TGTGCCATCAGTGGCCAACTAGCGGGAGTCCCCTACGAGCAGTACTTC. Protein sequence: CAISGQLAGVPYEQYF.

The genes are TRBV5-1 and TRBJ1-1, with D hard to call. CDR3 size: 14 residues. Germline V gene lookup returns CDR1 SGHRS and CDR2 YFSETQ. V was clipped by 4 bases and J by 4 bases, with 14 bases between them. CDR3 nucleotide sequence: TGCGCCAGCAGCCGGACTATGGTGGGCACTGAAGCTTTCTTT. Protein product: CASSRTMVGTEAFF. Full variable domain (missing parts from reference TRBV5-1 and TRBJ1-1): KAGVTQTPRYLIKTRGQQVTLSCSPISGHRSVSWYQQTPGQGLQFLFEYFSETQRNKGNFPGRFSGRQFSNSRSEMNVSTLELGDSALYLCASSRTMVGTEAFFGQGTRLTVV.

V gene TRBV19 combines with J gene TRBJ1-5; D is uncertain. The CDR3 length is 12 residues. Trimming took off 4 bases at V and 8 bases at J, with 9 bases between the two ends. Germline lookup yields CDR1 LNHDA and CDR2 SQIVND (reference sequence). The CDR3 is CASSTYLKPQHF. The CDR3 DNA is TGTGCCAGTAGTACCTACCTTAAGCCCCAGCATTTT.

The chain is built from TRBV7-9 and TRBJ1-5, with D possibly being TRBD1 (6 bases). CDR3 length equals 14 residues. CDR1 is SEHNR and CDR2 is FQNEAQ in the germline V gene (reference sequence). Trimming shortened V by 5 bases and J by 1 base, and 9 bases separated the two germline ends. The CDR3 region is CASSRGQSNQPQHF. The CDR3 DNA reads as TGTGCCAGCAGCCGTGGACAGAGCAATCAGCCCCAGCATTTT. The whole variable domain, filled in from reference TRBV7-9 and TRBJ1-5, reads DTGVSQNPRHKITKRGQNVTFRCDPISEHNRLYWYRQTLGQGPEFLTYFQNEAQLEKSRLLSDRFSAERPKGSFSTLEIQRTEQGDSAMYLCASSRGQSNQPQHFGDGTRLSIL.

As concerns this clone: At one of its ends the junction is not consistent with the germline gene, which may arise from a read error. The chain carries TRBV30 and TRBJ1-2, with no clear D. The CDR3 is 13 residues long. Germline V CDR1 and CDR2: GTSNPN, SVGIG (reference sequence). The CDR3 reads CAWGVAANYGYTF. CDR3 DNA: TGTGCCTGGGGTGTGGCAGCTAACTATGGCTACACCTTC.

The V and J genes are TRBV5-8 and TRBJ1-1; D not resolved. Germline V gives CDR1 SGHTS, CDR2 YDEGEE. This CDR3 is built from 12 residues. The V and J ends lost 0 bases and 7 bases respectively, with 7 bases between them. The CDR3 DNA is TGTGCCAGCAGCTTGGAAGTGCGTGAAGCTTTCTTT. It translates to CASSLEVREAFF.

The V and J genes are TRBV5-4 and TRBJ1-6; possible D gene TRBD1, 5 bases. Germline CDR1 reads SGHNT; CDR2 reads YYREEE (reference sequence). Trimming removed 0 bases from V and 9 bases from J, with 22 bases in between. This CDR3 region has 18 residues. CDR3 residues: CASSLVWGSSTRSSPLHF. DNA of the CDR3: TGTGCCAGCAGCTTGGTGTGGGGCTCTTCTACCCGCAGTTCACCCCTCCACTTT.

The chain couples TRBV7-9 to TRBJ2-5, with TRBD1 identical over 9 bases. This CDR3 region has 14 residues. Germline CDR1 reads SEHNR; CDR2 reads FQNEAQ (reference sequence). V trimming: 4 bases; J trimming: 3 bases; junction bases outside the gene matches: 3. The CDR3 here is CASSYRDREETQYF. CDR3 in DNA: TGTGCCAGCAGCTACCGGGACAGGGAAGAGACCCAGTACTTC.

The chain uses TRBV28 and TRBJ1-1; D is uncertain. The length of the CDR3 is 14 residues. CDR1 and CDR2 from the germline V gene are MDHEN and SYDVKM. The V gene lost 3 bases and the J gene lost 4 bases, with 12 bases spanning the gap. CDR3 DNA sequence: TGTGCCAGCAGTTTCCACGAGGTGGGCACTGAAGCTTTCTTT. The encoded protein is CASSFHEVGTEAFF.

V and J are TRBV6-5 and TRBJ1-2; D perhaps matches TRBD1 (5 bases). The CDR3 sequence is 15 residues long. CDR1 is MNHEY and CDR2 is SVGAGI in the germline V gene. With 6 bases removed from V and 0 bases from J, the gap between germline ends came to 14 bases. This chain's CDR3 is CASSSRQRTNYGYTF. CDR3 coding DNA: TGTGCCAGCAGCTCTAGACAGAGAACTAACTATGGCTACACCTTC.

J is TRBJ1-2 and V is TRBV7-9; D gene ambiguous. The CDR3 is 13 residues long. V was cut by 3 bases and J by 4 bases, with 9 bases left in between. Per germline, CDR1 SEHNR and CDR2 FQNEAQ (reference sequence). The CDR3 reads CASSFLSFYGYTF. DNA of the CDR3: TGTGCCAGCAGCTTTCTTAGTTTCTATGGCTACACCTTC.

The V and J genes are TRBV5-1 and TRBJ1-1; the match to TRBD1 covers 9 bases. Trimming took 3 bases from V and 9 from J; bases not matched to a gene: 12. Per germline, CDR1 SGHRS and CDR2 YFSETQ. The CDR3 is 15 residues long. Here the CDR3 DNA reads TGCGCCAGCAGCTCCTGGAGGGGACAGGGAATTAAAGCTTTCTTT. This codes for CASSSWRGQGIKAFF.

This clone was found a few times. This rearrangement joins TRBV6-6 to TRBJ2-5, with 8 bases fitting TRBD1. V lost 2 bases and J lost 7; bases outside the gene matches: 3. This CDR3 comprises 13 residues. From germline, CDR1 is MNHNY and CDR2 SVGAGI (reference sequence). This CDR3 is CASSYTGGWTQYF. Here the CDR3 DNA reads TGTGCCAGCAGTTACACAGGGGGGTGGACCCAGTACTTC.

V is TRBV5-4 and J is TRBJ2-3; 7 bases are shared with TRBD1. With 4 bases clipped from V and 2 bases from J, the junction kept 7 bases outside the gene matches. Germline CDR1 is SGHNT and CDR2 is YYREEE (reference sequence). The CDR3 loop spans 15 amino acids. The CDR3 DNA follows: TGTGCCAGCAGCCCGCAGGGGGTTGACACAGATACGCAGTATTTT. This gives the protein CASSPQGVDTDTQYF.

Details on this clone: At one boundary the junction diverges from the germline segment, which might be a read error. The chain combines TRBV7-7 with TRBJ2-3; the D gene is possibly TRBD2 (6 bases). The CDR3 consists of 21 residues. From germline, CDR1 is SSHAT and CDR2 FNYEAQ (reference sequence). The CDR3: CASSLYQSLPGRSLGTDTQYF. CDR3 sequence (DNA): TGTGCTAGCAGCTTATATCAGTCTTTGCCAGGGAGGTCTCTAGGCACAGATACGCAGTATTTT.

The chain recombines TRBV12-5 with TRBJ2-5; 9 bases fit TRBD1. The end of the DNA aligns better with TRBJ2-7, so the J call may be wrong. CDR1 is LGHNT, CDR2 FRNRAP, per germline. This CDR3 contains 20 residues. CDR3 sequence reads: CASGLAHRWDRVQINYEQYF. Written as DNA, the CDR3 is TGTGCTAGTGGTTTGGCTCACCGGTGGGACAGGGTACAAATTAACTACGAGCAGTACTTC.

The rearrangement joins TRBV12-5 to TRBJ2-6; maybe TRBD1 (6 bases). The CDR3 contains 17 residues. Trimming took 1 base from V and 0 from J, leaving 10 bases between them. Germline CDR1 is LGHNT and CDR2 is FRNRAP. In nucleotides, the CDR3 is TGTGCTAGTGGTTTGGGCACAGGGACCTCTGGGGCCAACGTCCTGACTTTC. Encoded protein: CASGLGTGTSGANVLTF.